This T cell receptor (beta chain) is drawn from a study of blood T cell repertoires in COVID-19 (dated by TCRdb to about 2020). About the investigation overall: Samples from collaborators originated in the United States, Italy and Spain and spanned both the acute and convalescent phases of COVID-19. The prospective study material was composed of cDNA or gDNA derived from T cells, B-cell-depleted T cells, or PBMCs. The dataset comprised deeply sampled blood TCRbeta repertoires from subjects exposed to, actively infected with, or recovered from COVID-19. The repertoires were made available in a free public database intended to serve as a resource for research on the immune response to SARS-CoV-2. Samples came from the ongoing ImmuneRACE study (first 160 participants) plus 1,254 subjects from 6 global collaborators. A de-identified subject ID, COVID-19 status, age in years and sex were almost always included in the sample metadata. HLA class I and class II types, where available, came from metadata supplied by the sample provider rather than from assay-based typing. Study-wide findings and limitations: Clinical and demographic metadata were provided uncurated, with the amount varying by source and participant.

With respect to this clone: The specificity of this receptor is unknown. No clone much larger than this one lies a single base away; base qualities are absent.

Participants in the prospective study were aged roughly 18 to 100 years, lived in about two dozen United States geographic areas, and enrolled through a virtual design. To assign participants to cohorts, the prospective study relied on clinical history that participants themselves reported in a screening survey and a study questionnaire. Each participant in the prospective study had whole blood, serum and a nasopharyngeal or oropharyngeal swab collected by mobile phlebotomists. Prospective study participants could optionally give additional blood draws and questionnaires over a 2-month period. Prospective study blood samples were shipped either frozen or at room temperature before DNA extraction. TCRbeta CDR3 regions were amplified from genomic DNA by means of the immunoSEQ Assay, a bias-controlled multiplex PCR. The study's processing was this. Within the assay, amplification of reference gene primers was used to estimate how many nucleated cells each sample contained. Sequence reads were collapsed and filtered to measure the absolute abundance of every unique TCRbeta CDR3 rearrangement. For each sample, productive Simpson clonality was calculated by taking the square root of Simpson's diversity index across productive rearrangements. TCRdb retrieved this table from immuneACCESS and kept in-frame rearrangements only. Not all clones are present; in checked studies, unresolved V genes account for under half, and no reason is known for the remainder. The DNA was the basis for D and trimming; V, J and clone size are from that table. Across this sample there are about 210,000 clones, with around 86% seen only once. The ten top clones hold 8.9% of the sample.

Counted from cysteine to phenylalanine, this CDR3 has 13 amino acids. Left in the record is the CDR3 DNA by itself, 39 bases read in frame from the first base. From the germline V gene, CDR1 is MNHEY and CDR2 is SVGAGI. V is cut by 6 bases and J by 4 bases, and the space between the germline ends is 12 bases. This receptor was obtained from a woman in her fifties or sixties with acute COVID-19. The source material was PBMCs or T cells enriched from blood (not recorded which). The rearranged segments are TRBV6-5 and TRBJ1-2, with a tentative D gene TRBD1 over 5 matching bases. The CDR3 protein: CASRWGAPYGYTF. Here is the DNA: TGTGCCAGCAGGTGGGGCGCGCCCTATGGCTACACCTTC.